The next 14 T cell receptor beta chains were all read from a single sample in a study of regulatory and conventional T cells in RAG deficiency. The sorted conventional CD4+ T cells were CD25-low and CD127-high, with genomic DNA sequenced. Measured with immunoSEQ multiplex PCR; TCRdb has only the in-frame clones, and not every one. The sample lists approximately 21,000 clones, around 97% seen once, with 1.3% in the top ten. These same data were also listed under a study on regulatory T cells. That study reports: Amplification used 52 TRBV primers and 13 TRBJ primers.

Sample: CD25- CD4+ T cells sorted from blood. The source of these receptors is a human donor in good health.

The CDR3 sequence: CATQAGGTEAFF. The CDR3 coding sequence is TGTGCCACCCAGGCAGGGGGCACTGAAGCTTTCTTT. This sequence joins TRBV10-3 and TRBJ1-1; 7 bases match TRBD1. V dropped 10 bases and J dropped 4; count of bases not matched to a gene: 6. Germline V gene sequence: CDR1 ENHRY, CDR2 SYGVKD. The CDR3 sequence is 12 residues long.

The chain combines TRBV5-6 with TRBJ2-1, with a possible D match to TRBD1 (5 bases). The V end lost 3 bases, the J end lost 12 bases, and 22 bases lay between the germline ends. Germline V gene sequence: CDR1 SGHDT, CDR2 YYEEEE. CDR3 length: 15 amino acids. Written as DNA, the CDR3 is TGTGCCAGCAGCTGGGGCGGTGCCGGGTTGCGTGGGCAGTTCTTC. Translated, it gives CASSWGGAGLRGQFF. Based on the CDR3 plus reference TRBV5-6 and TRBJ2-1, the full variable domain is DAGVTQSPTHLIKTRGQQVTLRCSPKSGHDTVSWYQQALGQGPQFIFQYYEEEERQRGNFPDRFSGHQFPNYSSELNVNALLLGDSALYLCASSWGGAGLRGQFFGPGTRLTVL.

This clone was detected a few times. The chain links TRBV18 to TRBJ1-4; 7 nucleotides line up with TRBD1. With V trimmed by 3 bases and J by 6 bases, 7 bases remained unmatched. CDR3 length: 15 amino acids. The germline CDR1 and CDR2 sequences are KGHSH and LQKENI. The CDR3 loop reads CASSPFEGAHEKLFF. The CDR3 region has the DNA TGTGCCAGCTCACCCTTCGAGGGGGCGCATGAAAAACTGTTTTTT.

The J gene is TRBJ2-1, the V gene TRBV4-3; 10 nucleotides agree with TRBD2. The germline CDR1 and CDR2 sequences are LGHNA and YSLEER. There are 17 residues in the CDR3. J lost 8 bases, V lost 1 base, and 11 bases had no gene match. CDR3 sequence (DNA): TGCGCCAGCAGCCAAGGGAGGGGTAGCGGGGGGATAGATGAGCAGTTCTTC. Its translation is CASSQGRGSGGIDEQFF.

The J gene is TRBJ1-2, the V gene TRBV6-6; D might be TRBD1 (6 bases). Trimming took 4 bases from V and 8 from J, leaving 14 bases between them. Germline V gene lookup returns CDR1 MNHNY and CDR2 SVGAGI (reference sequence). The CDR3 totals 13 residues. CDR3 in amino acids: CASSSRTVGGYTF. CDR3 coding DNA: TGTGCCAGCAGTTCCAGGACAGTCGGGGGCTACACCTTC.

The chain joins TRBV5-1 to TRBJ2-5; 8 bases agree with TRBD1. Trimming removed 4 bases from V and 5 bases from J; junction bases left unmatched: 10. The CDR3 runs to 15 residues. Germline V gives CDR1 SGHRS, CDR2 YFSETQ. CDR3 protein: CASSPDTGGAETQYF. The DNA for the CDR3 is TGCGCCAGCAGCCCGGACACAGGGGGTGCGGAGACCCAGTACTTC.

The chain recombines TRBV6-1 with TRBJ1-4; D unclear. This CDR3 has 14 amino acids. Trimming took off 5 bases at V and 3 bases at J, with 10 bases between the two ends. Germline CDR1 MNHNS, CDR2 SASEGT. The CDR3 here is CASSWGGPNEKLFF. CDR3 DNA: TGTGCCAGCAGTTGGGGAGGACCTAATGAAAAACTGTTTTTT.

The chain carries TRBV9 and TRBJ2-1, with D maybe TRBD1 (6 bases). V was clipped by 4 bases and J by 0 bases, with 11 bases between them. The CDR3 consists of 15 residues. Germline V gives CDR1 SGDLS, CDR2 YYNGEE. CDR3 DNA sequence: TGTGCCAGCAGCCTAACGGACAGCTCCTACAATGAGCAGTTCTTC. Its protein product is CASSLTDSSYNEQFF.

In its sample, this clone was seen once. The chain carries TRBV5-1 and TRBJ2-7; D may be TRBD1 (6 bases). The CDR3 is 13 residues long. Germline CDR1 SGHRS, CDR2 YFSETQ. The ends were cut back, 3 bases at V and 7 bases at J, with 14 bases in the middle. In nucleotides, the CDR3 is TGCGCCAGCAGCTCGACAGGCCCCTGGGAGCAGTACTTC. The encoded protein is CASSSTGPWEQYF.

Comments on this clone: A read error may account for a junction end that differs from germline. The V gene is TRBV28, the J gene TRBJ1-2; 9 bases match TRBD1. The CDR3 totals 16 residues. The germline V gene has CDR1 MDHEN and CDR2 SYDVKM. CDR3 in DNA: TGTGCCAGCACCGCAGCACCGGGACAGGGAAACTCTGGCTACACCTTC. This sequence encodes CASTAAPGQGNSGYTF.

This clone has only one observation. The chain carries TRBV9 and TRBJ1-4; 9 nucleotides align to TRBD1. The germline V gene encodes CDR1 SGDLS and CDR2 YYNGEE. This CDR3 is 18 amino acids long. V lost 0 bases, J lost 7 bases, and 13 bases stayed unmatched. The CDR3 nucleotides read TGTGCCAGCAGCGTAGACGTAGGACAGGGGACGATCAGTGAAAAACTGTTTTTT. The encoded protein is CASSVDVGQGTISEKLFF.

The chain joins TRBV29-1 to TRBJ2-7; D perhaps matches TRBD1 (6 bases). CDR1 is SQVTM and CDR2 is ANQGSEA in the germline V gene. V lost 6 bases and J lost 4, with 13 bases in between. This CDR3 contains 12 residues. CDR3 sequence: CSVQSQGYEQYF. DNA for the CDR3: TGCAGCGTCCAATCCCAGGGGTACGAGCAGTACTTC.

This clone was recorded only once. The rearrangement uses TRBV19 and TRBJ2-2; possible D gene TRBD1, 6 bases. V was cut by 7 bases and J by 4 bases, with 22 bases left in between. The CDR3 has 17 amino acids. In germline, CDR1 is LNHDA, CDR2 SQIVND (reference sequence). CDR3 bases: TGTGCCAGTACCCCAGGGGAGATTGTCCCAGGCACCGGGGAGCTGTTTTTT. As protein: CASTPGEIVPGTGELFF.

The gene calls are TRBV9 and TRBJ2-1, with 11 bases that match TRBD1. In germline, CDR1 is SGDLS, CDR2 YYNGEE. J was trimmed by 9 bases and V by 3 bases; bases with no gene match: 5. The CDR3 length is 14 residues. The CDR3 region is CASSGRTGGTEQFF. CDR3 bases: TGTGCCAGCAGCGGCCGGACAGGGGGCACTGAGCAGTTCTTC. The full variable domain, in which reference TRBV9 and TRBJ2-1 provide the parts outside the CDR3, is DSGVTQTPKHLITATGQRVTLRCSPRSGDLSVYWYQQSLDQGLQFLIQYYNGEERAKGNILERFSAQQFPDLHSELNLSSLELGDSALYFCASSGRTGGTEQFFGPGTRLTVL.